Presented here are 26 T cell receptor beta chains from one specimen sequenced in a study of Ad26.COV2.S vaccination and SARS-CoV-2 variants. The method was immunoSEQ multiplex PCR; TCRdb's version includes in-frame clones alone and lacks a portion of them. The table shows about half a million clones, with 89% occurring only once. Regarding treatment: around 19 received Ad26.COV2.S at low or high dose, single or two shots; 5 received placebo; per-sample allocation not given. Sampling occurred on day 63 after the first vaccine or placebo injection. The sample was peripheral blood, taken in a trial of Ad26.COV2.S vaccine versus placebo. These receptor sequences come from a person between 18 and 60 years old who received the Ad26.COV2.S COVID-19 vaccine or a placebo.

This chain connects TRBV11-3 to TRBJ2-5, with 10 bases identical to TRBD1. The CDR3 consists of 16 residues. V shed 1 base, J shed 4 bases, and the junction held 6 bases outside the gene matches. CDR1 is SGHNT, CDR2 YENEEA, per germline. This CDR3 is CASSLGRTGGGETQYF. In DNA form, the CDR3 reads TGTGCCAGCAGCTTAGGAAGGACAGGGGGTGGAGAGACCCAGTACTTC.

This rearrangement joins TRBV6-6 to TRBJ1-1, with D tentatively TRBD1 (6 bases). The germline V gene has CDR1 MNHNY and CDR2 SVGAGI (reference sequence). With 5 bases removed from V and 9 bases from J, the gap between germline ends came to 16 bases. The CDR3 length is 13 residues. DNA of the CDR3: TGTGCCAGCAGTCCCGCGGAAGGGGGGAAAGCTTTCTTT. Translation gives CASSPAEGGKAFF.

The chain couples TRBV7-2 to TRBJ2-1; no definite D call. Germline V CDR1 and CDR2: SGHTA, FQGNSA. Trimming removed 4 bases at V and 3 bases at J, with 16 bases between. The CDR3 sequence is 16 residues long. CDR3 residues: CASSSEAIRLYNEQFF. CDR3 DNA sequence: TGTGCCAGCAGCTCCGAAGCGATACGACTCTACAATGAGCAGTTCTTC.

The CDR3 spells CASSPGTSGRAADTQYF. As DNA, the CDR3 is TGTGCCAGCAGCCCGGGGACTAGCGGGAGGGCCGCAGATACGCAGTATTTT. The chain carries TRBV7-9 and TRBJ2-3, with 16 bases fitting TRBD2. V shed 5 bases and J 4 bases; nucleotides not matched to a gene: 6. Germline V gene data show CDR1 as SEHNR and CDR2 as FQNEAQ (reference sequence). This CDR3 comprises 17 residues.

The chain uses TRBV7-8 and TRBJ1-2; 7 positions match TRBD1. Germline loops: CDR1 SGHVS, CDR2 FQNEAQ. Trimming removed 6 bases from V and 0 bases from J; junction bases left unmatched: 13. The CDR3 runs to 17 residues. The CDR3 reads CASSWGFRGLPNYGYTF. The CDR3 DNA sequence: TGTGCCAGCAGTTGGGGATTTAGGGGGCTCCCTAACTATGGCTACACCTTC.

The chain combines TRBV18 with TRBJ2-1, with 7 positions matching TRBD2. This CDR3 has 15 amino acids. The germline gives CDR1 KGHSH, CDR2 LQKENI. The junction had 9 bases not matched to a gene; V was cut back by 2 bases and J by 8 bases. In DNA, the CDR3 is TGTGCCAGCTCACCATCGAGACTAGCTACGTATGAGCAGTTCTTC. Translating it yields CASSPSRLATYEQFF. Full variable domain (outside the CDR3, taken from reference TRBV18 and TRBJ2-1): NAGVMQNPRHLVRRRGQEARLRCSPMKGHSHVYWYRQLPEEGLKFMVYLQKENIIDESGMPKERFSAEFPKEGPSILRIQQVVRGDSAAYFCASSPSRLATYEQFFGPGTRLTVL.

This clone was recorded a few times. Other nucleotide sequences from this sample produce the same CDR3. This rearrangement joins TRBV5-4 to TRBJ2-7, with TRBD2 as a possible D gene (5 bases). Germline V lookup: CDR1 SGHNT, CDR2 YYREEE (reference sequence). The germline V and J ends were trimmed by 4 bases and 1 base, with 12 bases remaining between them. The length of the CDR3 is 14 residues. CDR3 region: CASSGGTSSYEQYF. For the CDR3, the DNA is TGTGCCAGCAGCGGCGGCACTAGTTCCTACGAGCAGTACTTC.

J is TRBJ2-7 and V is TRBV28; no clear D. This CDR3 spans 14 amino acids. Germline values: CDR1 MDHEN, CDR2 SYDVKM. Deletions cut 10 bases from V and 1 base from J, with 17 bases between. The CDR3 sequence is CATEDRIESYEQYF. The DNA of the CDR3 is TGTGCCACCGAGGACCGAATAGAATCCTACGAGCAGTACTTC.

This clone occurred once. This rearrangement joins TRBV6-5 to TRBJ1-1, with TRBD1 as a possible D gene (5 bases). Germline loops: CDR1 MNHEY, CDR2 SVGAGI. CDR3 length: 12 amino acids. Between the trimmed V and J ends, which lost 6 bases and 12 bases, there was a span of 17 bases. For the CDR3, the DNA is TGTGCCAGCAGCAACGCGGGACTCAGAACTTTCTTT. It specifies CASSNAGLRTFF.

To note about this clone: The same CDR3 also results from other DNA sequences found in this sample. The CDR3 sequence is CASSFGGSYNEQFF. As DNA, the CDR3 is TGTGCCAGCAGCTTCGGCGGTTCTTACAATGAGCAGTTCTTC. The chain carries TRBV11-3 and TRBJ2-1; D remains unclear. The germline V gene has CDR1 SGHNT and CDR2 YENEEA. V dropped 3 bases and J dropped 4 bases, with 10 bases sitting between them. The CDR3 consists of 14 residues. Complete variable domain (other parts from reference TRBV11-3 and TRBJ2-1): EAGVVQSPRYKIIEKKQPVAFWCNPISGHNTLYWYLQNLGQGPELLIRYENEEAVDDSQLPKDRFSAERLKGVDSTLKIQPAELGDSAVYLCASSFGGSYNEQFFGPGTRLTVL.

The chain has TRBV2 and TRBJ2-2; no firm D call. The germline CDR1 and CDR2 sequences are SNHLY and FYNNEI. V was clipped by 6 bases and J by 3 bases, with 2 bases between them. This CDR3 spans 11 amino acids. The CDR3 bases are TGTGCCAGCAGCGACACCGGGGAGCTGTTTTTT. This encodes CASSDTGELFF. The variable domain in full, completed from reference TRBV2 and TRBJ2-2, reads EPEVTQTPSHQVTQMGQEVILRCVPISNHLYFYWYRQILGQKVEFLVSFYNNEISEKSEIFDDQFSVERPDGSNFTLKIRSTKLEDSAMYFCASSDTGELFFGEGSRLTVL.

The chain carries TRBV4-1 and TRBJ2-1, with 11 bases that match TRBD2. Unmatched junction bases numbered 6, after V lost 1 base and J lost 10 bases. Germline lookup yields CDR1 MGHRA and CDR2 YSYEKL. The CDR3 loop spans 15 amino acids. CDR3 amino acids: CASSQGIAGGAEQFF. The DNA of the CDR3 is TGCGCCAGCAGCCAAGGTATAGCGGGAGGGGCGGAGCAGTTCTTC.

This chain uses TRBV9 with TRBJ1-3; no clear D. Germline V CDR1 and CDR2: SGDLS, YYNGEE. V was pared by 0 bases and J by 7 bases, with 11 bases between. The CDR3 has 14 amino acids. This CDR3 reads CASSVDLDTNTIYF. The CDR3 coding sequence is TGTGCCAGCAGCGTAGATCTGGATACGAACACCATATATTTT.

This clone was recorded once. V usage is TRBV27 and J usage is TRBJ2-5, with 11 bases matching TRBD1. The V gene end was trimmed by 3 bases and the J gene end by 5 bases; junction bases not matched to a gene: 5. CDR3 length: 15 amino acids. CDR1 MNHEY and CDR2 SMNVEV come from the germline V gene (reference sequence). In nucleotides, the CDR3 is TGTGCCAGCAGTTTCCGGACAGGGGGCAGGGAGACCCAGTACTTC. Translated, it gives CASSFRTGGRETQYF.

The chain couples TRBV5-1 to TRBJ2-3, with TRBD1 matching 8 bases. With V trimmed by 4 bases and J by 1 base, 5 bases remained unmatched. The CDR3 runs 15 residues. The germline CDR1 and CDR2 sequences are SGHRS and YFSETQ. For the CDR3, the DNA is TGCGCCAGCAGCATTGGGACAGGAGGCACAGATACGCAGTATTTT. It is translated as CASSIGTGGTDTQYF.

The rearrangement links TRBV7-9 to TRBJ2-3; no clear D gene. The CDR3 is made up of 13 amino acids. V gave up 5 bases and J gave up 4 bases, with 10 bases separating them. Germline-derived CDR1 and CDR2 are SEHNR and FQNEAQ (reference sequence). The CDR3 DNA reads TGTGCCAGCAGCCCCTCCGTTCCAGATACGCAGTATTTT. Translated: CASSPSVPDTQYF.

This chain uses TRBV30 with TRBJ2-1; D ambiguous. CDR1 and CDR2 from the germline V gene are GTSNPN and SVGIG (reference sequence). Trimming cost V 4 bases and J 7 bases, with 8 bases left between them. The CDR3 is 11 residues long. CDR3 residues: CAWNTWNEQFF. DNA of the CDR3: TGTGCCTGGAATACTTGGAATGAGCAGTTCTTC.

V usage is TRBV19 and J usage is TRBJ1-5; 7 positions agree with TRBD1. The germline CDR1 and CDR2 sequences are LNHDA and SQIVND (reference sequence). The CDR3 has 14 amino acids. The V and J ends lost 9 bases and 4 bases, in that order; junction bases with no gene match: 9. CDR3 bases: TGTGCCAGCTTACCGACAGGGCCTAATCAGCCCCAGCATTTT. Translating gives CASLPTGPNQPQHF. Based on the CDR3 plus reference TRBV19 and TRBJ1-5, the full variable domain is DGGITQSPKYLFRKEGQNVTLSCEQNLNHDAMYWYRQDPGQGLRLIYYSQIVNDFQKGDIAEGYSVSREKKESFPLTVTSAQKNPTAFYLCASLPTGPNQPQHFGDGTRLSIL.

The J gene is TRBJ1-1, the V gene TRBV6-1; D call uncertain. V was cut by 2 bases and J by 5 bases, with 12 bases left in between. The CDR3 runs to 14 residues. CDR1 is MNHNS, CDR2 SASEGT, per germline. The CDR3 region has the DNA TGTGCCAGCAGTGAACTTCCTTGGTTAACTGAAGCTTTCTTT. Translating it yields CASSELPWLTEAFF.

The chain has TRBV13 and TRBJ1-4; 7 bases are a match to TRBD1. The CDR3 covers 17 residues. The V segment lost 4 bases and the J segment 3 bases; nucleotides outside the gene matches: 11. Germline V CDR1 and CDR2: PRHDT, FYEKMQ (reference sequence). Here the CDR3 reads CASSSALDRAPNEKLFF. CDR3 bases: TGTGCCAGCAGCTCCGCGTTAGACAGGGCCCCTAATGAAAAACTGTTTTTT.

For the CDR3, the DNA is TGTGCCAGCAGCTTAGCGTCGATCCAAGAGACCCAGTACTTC. Protein: CASSLASIQETQYF. The chain carries TRBV7-9 and TRBJ2-5, with D unresolved. Deletions cut 0 bases from V and 1 base from J, with 6 bases between. The germline gives CDR1 SEHNR, CDR2 FQNEAQ (reference sequence). The CDR3 consists of 14 residues. Full variable domain (outside the CDR3, taken from reference TRBV7-9 and TRBJ2-5): DTGVSQNPRHKITKRGQNVTFRCDPISEHNRLYWYRQTLGQGPEFLTYFQNEAQLEKSRLLSDRFSAERPKGSFSTLEIQRTEQGDSAMYLCASSLASIQETQYFGPGTRLLVL.

The chain links TRBV19 to TRBJ1-1, with D uncertain. Germline CDR1 and CDR2: LNHDA and SQIVND (reference sequence). CDR3 length: 15 amino acids. Trimming removed 3 bases at V and 0 bases at J, with 11 bases between. CDR3 residues: CASSIGRLMNTEAFF. The CDR3 region has the DNA TGTGCCAGTAGTATTGGGCGCCTCATGAACACTGAAGCTTTCTTT.

This clone was picked up one time. The rearrangement links TRBV18 to TRBJ2-7, with D tentatively TRBD2 (6 bases). Germline CDR1 KGHSH, CDR2 LQKENI. The CDR3 is made up of 14 amino acids. V was clipped by 3 bases and J by 1 base, with 10 bases between them. The CDR3 coding sequence is TGTGCCAGCTCACCGGGGACTGAATCCTACGAGCAGTACTTC. Encoded protein: CASSPGTESYEQYF.

In this sample, this clone turned up once. The chain has TRBV7-8 and TRBJ2-1, with 12 bases fitting TRBD2. Germline values: CDR1 SGHVS, CDR2 FQNEAQ. This CDR3 region has 14 residues. V lost 4 bases to trimming and J lost 6 bases; unmatched junction nucleotides: 1. This CDR3 reads CASSSSGGANEQFF. In nucleotides, the CDR3 is TGTGCCAGCAGCTCTAGCGGGGGGGCCAATGAGCAGTTCTTC.

DNA of the CDR3: TGTGCCAGCAGCCAAGCTTCGAGGAGAGGGGCCGGGGAGCTGTTTTTT. Its translation: CASSQASRRGAGELFF. The chain joins TRBV3-1 (or the pseudogene TRBV3-2) to TRBJ2-2; possibly TRBD1 or TRBD2 for D (5 bases each). The CDR3 loop spans 16 amino acids. With 1 base removed from V and 6 bases from J, the gap between germline ends came to 15 bases. Germline V gives CDR1 LGHDT, CDR2 YNNKEL (reference sequence).

The chain carries TRBV6-6 and TRBJ1-3; D may be TRBD1 (6 bases). This CDR3 is built from 17 residues. In germline, CDR1 is MNHNY, CDR2 SVGAGI (reference sequence). Trimming pared 5 bases from V and 0 bases from J, leaving 17 bases between. CDR3 in DNA: TGTGCCAGCAGTCAACAGACAGGATTCTTCTCTGGAAACACCATATATTTT. Residues: CASSQQTGFFSGNTIYF.